The 2 T cell receptor beta chains in this list originate from one sample, sequenced in a study of T cell responses to AZD1222 COVID-19 vaccine. Assay: immunoSEQ multiplex PCR; the TCRdb copy retains only in-frame clones and omits some. This table has some 99,000 clones, around 90% appearing once. Here the sequenced sample was peripheral blood, taken on day 0 of MenACWY control vaccination. These receptors all stem from an adult in good health.

V and J are TRBV2 and TRBJ2-3; D is unresolved. Germline-derived CDR1 and CDR2 are SNHLY and FYNNEI. Trimming left V 8 bases short and J 2 bases short, with 14 bases between. CDR3 size: 14 residues. CDR3 in DNA: TGTGCCAGCTCGTCCGATCGTAACACAGATACGCAGTATTTT. This sequence encodes CASSSDRNTDTQYF.

The CDR3 DNA reads as TGTGCCAGCAGCTTATGGTTAGGGAGTGGAAACACCATATATTTT. Translation: CASSLWLGSGNTIYF. The rearrangement links TRBV7-2 to TRBJ1-3; D unresolved. The ends were cut back, 2 bases at V and 3 bases at J, with 11 bases in the middle. Per the germline V gene, CDR1 is SGHTA and CDR2 is FQGNSA. The CDR3 loop spans 15 amino acids.